The 3 T cell receptor beta chains reported below all come from one sample, sequenced in a study of shared clonotypes between healthy human individuals. Assay used: immunoSEQ multiplex PCR; TCRdb lists only in-frame clones, some missing. The sample yields about 480,000 clones, approximately 85% seen once. Sequencing was done on a sample of PBMCs. The receptors were gathered from a woman aged 40 to 50 in good health. Some clones in this sample may be carry-over from other donors' samples.

The J gene is TRBJ2-5, the V gene TRBV5-1; the match to TRBD2 covers 11 bases. The CDR3 is 16 amino acids. The germline gives CDR1 SGHRS, CDR2 YFSETQ. Trimming took 7 bases from V and 1 from J; bases not matched to a gene: 9. The CDR3 coding sequence is TGCGCCAGCCGGTCTGGGGGGACTAGCGGCCAAGAGACCCAGTACTTC. Protein product: CASRSGGTSGQETQYF.

This clone was recorded many times. The sample contains more than one DNA sequence encoding this CDR3. This rearrangement joins TRBV18 to TRBJ2-7; perhaps TRBD2 as D (6 bases). Germline V gene lookup returns CDR1 KGHSH and CDR2 LQKENI. This CDR3 is 15 amino acids long. V lost 0 bases, J lost 2 bases, and 11 bases lay in between. CDR3 DNA sequence: TGTGCCAGCTCACCACCGAGCGGGTCAACCTACGAGCAGTACTTC. It codes for CASSPPSGSTYEQYF.

The V and J genes are TRBV5-1 and TRBJ2-3; 7 nucleotides line up with TRBD2. This CDR3 has 13 amino acids. From germline, CDR1 is SGHRS and CDR2 YFSETQ. V shed 3 bases and J 5 bases; nucleotides not matched to a gene: 3. The CDR3, as DNA: TGCGCCAGCAGCTCGCGGGAGAAAGATACGCAGTATTTT. Translated, it gives CASSSREKDTQYF.